This TCR beta chain was documented in a study of blood T cell repertoires in COVID-19. Study context: T cells, B-cell-depleted T cells, or PBMCs supplied cDNA or gDNA.

The sample holds a few counts of this clone. Seattle researchers signed up patients amid active infection and tracked them longitudinally. Produced via immunoSEQ multiplex PCR; TCRdb's table is partial and in-frame only. The sample consists of over 150,000 clones, roughly 88% of them appearing once. V dropped 1 base and J dropped 1; count of bases not matched to a gene: 9. Germline values: CDR1 MGHRA, CDR2 YSYEKL. The CDR3 is 18 amino acids. Sequencing was done on a sample of peripheral blood. This receptor was obtained from a man aged 50-60 years with COVID-19, enrolled during active disease. This chain connects TRBV4-1 to TRBJ2-7, with TRBD2 matching 11 bases. CDR3 sequence (DNA): TGCGCCAGCAGCCAAGTGGTCGTGCTAGCGGGGGGATCCTACGAGCAGTACTTC. Encoded protein: CASSQVVVLAGGSYEQYF.